The 25 T cell receptor beta chains below all came from one sample that was sequenced in a study of blood T cell repertoires in COVID-19. Profiling relied on immunoSEQ multiplex PCR, and the TCRdb table lists in-frame clones only, not all of them. Among approximately 24,000 clones listed, roughly 84% were seen once. Sequencing was done on a sample of peripheral blood. The receptor source for this set is a human donor in a cohort sampled during active COVID-19.

The chain is built from TRBV9 and TRBJ1-1, with a tentative D call TRBD1 (6 bases). The CDR3 contains 14 residues. Germline-derived CDR1 and CDR2 are SGDLS and YYNGEE. The germline V and J ends were trimmed by 5 bases and 3 bases, with 14 bases remaining between them. This CDR3 is CASRQGGDYTEAFF. CDR3 DNA sequence: TGTGCCAGCAGGCAAGGGGGAGATTACACTGAAGCTTTCTTT.

The chain employs TRBV11-2 and TRBJ1-4; D remains unclear. This CDR3 contains 15 residues. V lost 6 bases, J lost 3 bases, and 14 bases lay in between. Germline loops: CDR1 SGHAT, CDR2 FQNNGV. Here the CDR3 reads CASRSPKLPNEKLFF. The DNA of the CDR3 is TGTGCCAGCAGGTCACCGAAGCTACCTAATGAAAAACTGTTTTTT.

The chain is built from TRBV15 and TRBJ2-2; D gene ambiguous. CDR3 length equals 15 residues. Germline loops: CDR1 LNHNV, CDR2 YYDKDF (reference sequence). Trimming removed 3 bases at V and 4 bases at J, with 12 bases between. This CDR3 is CATSSPASGTGELFF. The CDR3 region has the DNA TGTGCCACCAGCAGTCCCGCTTCCGGCACCGGGGAGCTGTTTTTT.

The gene calls are TRBV10-3 and TRBJ2-7; D is unresolved. Trimming left V 3 bases short and J 7 bases short, with 13 bases between. This CDR3 is 13 amino acids long. In germline, CDR1 is ENHRY, CDR2 SYGVKD. Here the CDR3 reads CAISEQPSREQYF. DNA for the CDR3: TGTGCCATCAGTGAACAACCCAGTCGAGAGCAGTACTTC.

The genes are TRBV5-5 and TRBJ1-1, with a possible D match to TRBD1 (6 bases). Germline V lookup: CDR1 SGHKS, CDR2 YYEKEE (reference sequence). The germline V and J ends were trimmed by 1 base and 4 bases, with 11 bases remaining between them. This CDR3 comprises 14 residues. CDR3: CASSLQGLTTEAFF. CDR3 bases: TGTGCCAGCAGCTTGCAGGGGTTGACCACTGAAGCTTTCTTT.

The chain combines TRBV6-5 with TRBJ2-5; 9 positions match TRBD2. The CDR3 runs 15 residues. CDR1 is MNHEY and CDR2 is SVGAGI in the germline V gene. The ends lost 2 bases at V and 6 bases at J; junction bases unmatched: 7. For the CDR3, the DNA is TGTGCCAGCAGTTACGAGGCGGGGGGGAGGAAGACCCAGTACTTC. Its translation is CASSYEAGGRKTQYF.

This chain links TRBV19 with TRBJ2-2; maybe TRBD1 (5 bases). The CDR3 is 15 residues long. The V end was cut by 6 bases, the J end by 0 bases, with 11 bases between. Germline V gene lookup returns CDR1 LNHDA and CDR2 SQIVND (reference sequence). CDR3 DNA: TGTGCCAGTAGGCGGACACCCGCGAACACCGGGGAGCTGTTTTTT. Residues: CASRRTPANTGELFF.

This clone was seen a single time. The V call is TRBV12-3 or TRBV12-4, the J call TRBJ2-2, with D perhaps TRBD2 (6 bases). V shed 11 bases and J shed 4 bases, with 14 bases lying between them. This CDR3 spans 13 amino acids. CDR3 protein: CAGRGASTGELFF. The CDR3 region has the DNA TGTGCCGGCCGCGGGGCATCCACCGGGGAGCTGTTTTTT.

The gene calls are TRBV7-2 and TRBJ2-2; D possibly corresponds to TRBD2 (6 bases). V was clipped by 7 bases and J by 0 bases, with 9 bases between them. The CDR3 contains 14 residues. CDR1 and CDR2 from the germline V gene are SGHTA and FQGNSA. In DNA, the CDR3 is TGTGCCAGCATTAGCGGCCCGAACACCGGGGAGCTGTTTTTT. Its translation is CASISGPNTGELFF.

The chain uses TRBV4-3 and TRBJ2-7, with TRBD2 as a possible D gene (5 bases). Trimming took 0 bases from V and 6 from J, leaving 12 bases between them. The V gene's germline CDR1 is LGHNA and CDR2 YSLEER. The CDR3 totals 14 residues. The CDR3 sequence: CASSQDTGYFEQYF. CDR3 coding DNA: TGCGCCAGCAGCCAAGATACGGGGTACTTCGAGCAGTACTTC.

The chain couples TRBV7-2 to TRBJ2-7; 9 nucleotides match TRBD2. The V segment lost 5 bases and the J segment 2 bases; nucleotides outside the gene matches: 7. CDR3 length: 15 amino acids. The V gene's germline CDR1 is SGHTA and CDR2 FQGNSA. The CDR3 region has the DNA TGTGCCAGCAGCCAGAGGCTAGCGGGACCCTACGAGCAGTACTTC. It specifies CASSQRLAGPYEQYF.

The rearrangement uses TRBV5-5 and TRBJ1-5, with 7 bases identical to TRBD1. This CDR3 is 15 amino acids long. With 4 bases clipped from V and 3 bases from J, the junction kept 7 bases outside the gene matches. Germline CDR1 and CDR2: SGHKS and YYEKEE (reference sequence). CDR3 residues: CASSVTGLNNQPQHF. CDR3 nucleotides: TGTGCCAGCAGCGTGACAGGGTTGAACAATCAGCCCCAGCATTTT.

V usage is TRBV9 and J usage is TRBJ2-2, with TRBD2 matching 10 bases. V was pared by 1 base and J by 5 bases, with 8 bases of the junction left unmatched. CDR3 length equals 17 residues. The germline V gene has CDR1 SGDLS and CDR2 YYNGEE. Written as DNA, the CDR3 is TGTGCCAGCAGCGTAACTAGCGGGGCGACTCGGACCGGGGAGCTGTTTTTT. Residues: CASSVTSGATRTGELFF.

The gene calls are TRBV15 and TRBJ1-1, with unresolved D. Germline CDR1 and CDR2: LNHNV and YYDKDF (reference sequence). V gave up 0 bases and J gave up 3 bases, with 8 bases separating them. CDR3 length: 14 residues. Written as DNA, the CDR3 is TGTGCCACCAGCAGAGATTACCGGGACACTGAAGCTTTCTTT. It yields the protein CATSRDYRDTEAFF.

This chain uses TRBV4-3 with TRBJ2-6; TRBD2 matches at 8 bases. Germline CDR1 LGHNA, CDR2 YSLEER. V trimming: 0 bases; J trimming: 3 bases; junction bases outside the gene matches: 13. The CDR3 length is 20 residues. The CDR3 loop reads CASSQDWIAGRVGGANVLTF. Written as DNA, the CDR3 is TGCGCCAGCAGCCAAGATTGGATAGCGGGACGGGTAGGTGGGGCCAACGTCCTGACTTTC.

The chain carries TRBV12-5 and TRBJ2-7, with D perhaps TRBD1 (6 bases). The CDR3 is 14 residues long. The V gene lost 0 bases and the J gene lost 7 bases, with 13 bases spanning the gap. Germline CDR1 LGHNT, CDR2 FRNRAP. The CDR3 region is CASGLVYEGDEQYF. CDR3 nucleotide sequence: TGTGCTAGTGGTTTGGTGTACGAGGGGGATGAGCAGTACTTC. The full variable domain, completed using reference TRBV12-5 and TRBJ2-7, is DARVTQTPRHKVTEMGQEVTMRCQPILGHNTVFWYRQTMMQGLELLAYFRNRAPLDDSGMPKDRFSAEMPDATLATLKIQPSEPRDSAVYFCASGLVYEGDEQYFGPGTRLTVT.

V and J are TRBV6-4 and TRBJ1-2, with D maybe TRBD1 (5 bases). The CDR3 contains 14 residues. In germline, CDR1 is MRHNA, CDR2 SNTAGT. Between the trimmed V and J ends, which lost 0 bases and 4 bases, there was a span of 9 bases. The CDR3 protein is CASSDSARGYGYTF. DNA of the CDR3: TGTGCCAGCAGTGACTCAGCAAGGGGCTATGGCTACACCTTC.

The chain carries TRBV30 and TRBJ2-2; 10 bases line up with TRBD2. The germline V gene encodes CDR1 GTSNPN and CDR2 SVGIG (reference sequence). The CDR3 loop spans 16 amino acids. V trimming: 2 bases; J trimming: 7 bases; junction bases outside the gene matches: 10. The CDR3 is CAWSQAGGLFNGELFF. CDR3 nucleotides: TGTGCCTGGAGTCAAGCGGGGGGGCTGTTTAACGGGGAGCTGTTTTTT.

This clone was seen more than once but under ten times. The gene calls are TRBV6-5 and TRBJ1-6, with a possible D match to TRBD1 (6 bases). CDR1 MNHEY and CDR2 SVGAGI come from the germline V gene. Trimming took 2 bases from V and 8 from J, leaving 16 bases between them. CDR3 size: 16 residues. The CDR3 DNA reads as TGTGCCAGCAGTTACACAACAGGGAGGGGGGATTCACCCCTCCACTTT. This translates into CASSYTTGRGDSPLHF.

The CDR3 nucleotides are TGTGCCAGCAGCGTATATTCAGGGGACACTGAAGCTTTCTTT. Encoded protein: CASSVYSGDTEAFF. V usage is TRBV9 and J usage is TRBJ1-1; a weak D match, TRBD1 (6 bases). CDR1 is SGDLS and CDR2 is YYNGEE in the germline V gene. The CDR3 runs to 14 residues. Trimming left V 1 base short and J 3 bases short, with 10 bases between.

The chain joins TRBV5-6 to TRBJ1-1; D is uncertain. Trimming took 4 bases from V and 1 from J, leaving 14 bases between them. The germline CDR1 and CDR2 sequences are SGHDT and YYEEEE. The length of the CDR3 is 15 residues. DNA of the CDR3: TGTGCCAGCAGCCGGTCGGGGTTATCGAACACTGAAGCTTTCTTT. Translated, it gives CASSRSGLSNTEAFF. The entire variable domain, with the rest obtained from reference TRBV5-6 and TRBJ1-1, is as follows: DAGVTQSPTHLIKTRGQQVTLRCSPKSGHDTVSWYQQALGQGPQFIFQYYEEEERQRGNFPDRFSGHQFPNYSSELNVNALLLGDSALYLCASSRSGLSNTEAFFGQGTRLTVV.

CDR3 protein: CASSRRTGGGTSYEQYF. The DNA for the CDR3 is TGTGCCAGCAGTCGCCGTACTGGCGGCGGAACTTCCTACGAGCAGTACTTC. V gene TRBV6-2 or TRBV6-3 combines with J gene TRBJ2-7; no definite D call. This CDR3 comprises 17 residues. Trimming removed 5 bases at V and 1 base at J, with 21 bases between. Germline assignment: CDR1 MNHEY and CDR2 SVGEGT.

The V call is TRBV4-1, the J call TRBJ2-7, with 11 positions matching TRBD1. Unmatched junction bases numbered 5, after V lost 6 bases and J lost 4 bases. Germline V gene sequence: CDR1 MGHRA, CDR2 YSYEKL. The CDR3 consists of 14 residues. The CDR3 DNA is TGCGCCAGCAGGGAAGGGACAGGGGGTTACGAGCAGTACTTC. Its translation is CASREGTGGYEQYF.

The chain is built from TRBV5-4 and TRBJ2-5; 8 bases map to TRBD2. CDR1 is SGHNT, CDR2 YYREEE, per germline (reference sequence). The CDR3 extends over 16 amino acids. After removal of 1 base from V and 5 bases from J, the junction contained 10 bases not matched to a gene. The CDR3 protein is CASSLPGTRGVETQYF. The CDR3 DNA reads as TGTGCCAGCAGCTTGCCAGGGACGCGGGGGGTGGAGACCCAGTACTTC.

The V and J genes are TRBV30 and TRBJ1-3; 10 nucleotides agree with TRBD1. This CDR3 comprises 16 residues. Trimming at V came to 1 base and at J to 0 bases, leaving 3 bases not matched to a gene. Germline CDR1 and CDR2: GTSNPN and SVGIG (reference sequence). The CDR3 region is CAWSEGQGFSGNTIYF. The CDR3 bases are TGTGCCTGGAGTGAGGGACAGGGGTTCTCTGGAAACACCATATATTTT.